These 21 T cell receptor beta chains were sequenced from one sample in a study of blood T cell repertoires in COVID-19 (dated by TCRdb to the early 2020s). The method behind the library was the immunoSEQ multiplex PCR assay. The table was pulled from immuneACCESS by TCRdb, which kept in-frame rearrangements only. Such tables lose some clones; where checked, under half of the loss comes from unresolved V genes, and the rest has no known cause. The sample records tens of thousands of clones, 65% to 85% of which are singletons. The biggest ten clones account for approximately 15% of the sample. Sequencing input: peripheral blood. Receptors originate from a man aged 40-49 years with acute or convalescent COVID-19.

The J gene is TRBJ2-1, the V gene TRBV30; TRBD1 aligns across 8 bases. V trimming: 2 bases; J trimming: 5 bases; junction bases outside the gene matches: 11. Germline CDR1 reads GTSNPN; CDR2 reads SVGIG (reference sequence). CDR3 size: 16 residues. CDR3 protein: CAWSPDRTGQHNEQFF. For the CDR3, the DNA is TGTGCCTGGAGTCCGGACCGGACAGGGCAACACAATGAGCAGTTCTTC.

This clone was seen a single time. The rearrangement uses TRBV18 and TRBJ2-2, with 8 bases identical to TRBD2. The V gene's germline CDR1 is KGHSH and CDR2 LQKENI. The junction had 1 base not matched to a gene; V was cut back by 4 bases and J by 0 bases. The CDR3 has 15 amino acids. CDR3 sequence (DNA): TGTGCCAGCTCACGACTAGCGTCGAACACCGGGGAGCTGTTTTTT. This gives the protein CASSRLASNTGELFF.

The rearrangement links TRBV7-8 to TRBJ2-7; tentatively, D is TRBD1 (5 bases). This CDR3 region has 12 residues. The V gene's germline CDR1 is SGHVS and CDR2 FQNEAQ. V was pared by 2 bases and J by 5 bases, with 7 bases between. CDR3 in amino acids: CASSLTGNEQYF. The CDR3 region has the DNA TGTGCCAGCAGCTTAACAGGAAACGAGCAGTACTTC.

The CDR3 spells CASSSGTGGYQPQHF. CDR3 DNA sequence: TGTGCCAGCAGCTCGGGGACAGGGGGTTATCAGCCCCAGCATTTT. The rearrangement joins TRBV5-8 to TRBJ1-5; 11 nucleotides align to TRBD1. Germline loops: CDR1 SGHTS, CDR2 YDEGEE. CDR3 length equals 15 residues. The ends lost 3 bases at V and 5 bases at J; junction bases unmatched: 4.

V and J are TRBV4-1 and TRBJ2-4, with TRBD1 identical over 8 bases. CDR1 and CDR2 (germline): MGHRA, YSYEKL. The CDR3 spans 16 residues. The junction had 11 bases not matched to a gene; V was cut back by 3 bases and J by 7 bases. Written as DNA, the CDR3 is TGCGCCAGCAGCCAGCCTCTCCGGACAGGGAACAACATTCAGTACTTC. This gives the protein CASSQPLRTGNNIQYF.

The genes are TRBV12-3 or TRBV12-4 and TRBJ2-7; the D is unclear. V was cut by 3 bases and J by 2 bases, with 8 bases left in between. The CDR3 loop spans 13 amino acids. DNA for the CDR3: TGTGCCAGCAGTTTGGGCAAGACCTACGAGCAGTACTTC. Protein sequence: CASSLGKTYEQYF.

The CDR3 protein is CASSSRDRGSNEQFF. The CDR3 DNA reads TGTGCCAGCAGCTCCCGGGACAGGGGTAGCAATGAGCAGTTCTTC. This chain links TRBV5-5 with TRBJ2-1; 10 bases line up with TRBD1. The CDR3 is made up of 15 amino acids. From germline, CDR1 is SGHKS and CDR2 YYEKEE (reference sequence). The V gene end was trimmed by 3 bases and the J gene end by 6 bases; junction bases not matched to a gene: 6.

The V and J genes are TRBV29-1 and TRBJ2-2; 7 bases are a match to TRBD2. The CDR3 runs to 13 residues. Germline V gene data show CDR1 as SQVTM and CDR2 as ANQGSEA. The V gene end was trimmed by 4 bases and the J gene end by 7 bases; junction bases not matched to a gene: 6. The CDR3 reads CSVARERVGELFF. The CDR3 DNA reads TGCAGCGTTGCGCGGGAGCGGGTCGGGGAGCTGTTTTTT.

The chain is built from TRBV11-2 and TRBJ1-3; no clear D. Germline assignment: CDR1 SGHAT and CDR2 FQNNGV. Trimming shortened V by 3 bases and J by 4 bases, and 10 bases separated the two germline ends. This CDR3 spans 14 amino acids. CDR3 nucleotides: TGTGCCAGCAGCTTCGTATTGCAGGGAAACACCATATATTTT. Translation gives CASSFVLQGNTIYF.

The V and J genes are TRBV7-9 and TRBJ2-1; 9 bases are a match to TRBD2. V gave up 3 bases and J gave up 9 bases; unmatched junction bases: 9. CDR1 and CDR2 from the germline V gene are SEHNR and FQNEAQ (reference sequence). The CDR3 covers 15 residues. The CDR3, as DNA: TGTGCCAGCAGCTTTGATGCAAAGCGGGAGGTTGAGCAGTTCTTC. Translation gives CASSFDAKREVEQFF.

This rearrangement joins TRBV5-4 to TRBJ1-2; D not certain. Looked up from germline, CDR1 is SGHNT and CDR2 is YYREEE (reference sequence). The CDR3 is 13 residues long. V was trimmed by 0 bases and J by 2 bases, leaving 5 bases between them. For the CDR3, the DNA is TGTGCCAGCAGCTTGGACGGGAACTATGGCTACACCTTC. Protein product: CASSLDGNYGYTF.

This chain uses TRBV5-6 with TRBJ2-2, with a weak D call TRBD2 (5 bases). The CDR3 is made up of 11 amino acids. Trimming removed 6 bases from V and 7 bases from J, with 7 bases in between. Germline lookup yields CDR1 SGHDT and CDR2 YYEEEE. CDR3 amino acids: CASTRDGELFF. The CDR3 bases are TGTGCCAGCACCCGGGACGGGGAGCTGTTTTTT.

This chain uses TRBV2 with TRBJ2-7; TRBD2 matches 14 bases. This CDR3 comprises 16 residues. V dropped 5 bases and J dropped 2; count of bases not matched to a gene: 5. Germline values: CDR1 SNHLY, CDR2 FYNNEI. This chain's CDR3 is CASSWTSGRFAYEQYF. The CDR3, as DNA: TGTGCCAGCAGTTGGACTAGCGGGAGGTTTGCCTACGAGCAGTACTTC. The entire variable domain, with the rest obtained from reference TRBV2 and TRBJ2-7, is as follows: EPEVTQTPSHQVTQMGQEVILRCVPISNHLYFYWYRQILGQKVEFLVSFYNNEISEKSEIFDDQFSVERPDGSNFTLKIRSTKLEDSAMYFCASSWTSGRFAYEQYFGPGTRLTVT.

V is TRBV5-4 and J is TRBJ2-3; a weak D match, TRBD2 (6 bases). The CDR3 is made up of 18 amino acids. CDR1 and CDR2 (germline): SGHNT, YYREEE (reference sequence). Trimming removed 0 bases from V and 1 base from J, with 18 bases in between. CDR3 protein: CASSLGVLGRSGTDTQYF. CDR3 bases: TGTGCCAGCAGCTTGGGAGTGTTAGGGAGGTCAGGCACAGATACGCAGTATTTT.

V and J are TRBV6-5 and TRBJ2-1, with D uncertain. Trimming left V 8 bases short and J 5 bases short, with 7 bases between. Germline values: CDR1 MNHEY, CDR2 SVGAGI. The CDR3 contains 11 residues. The CDR3, as DNA: TGTGCCAGCGGGCCCCACAATGAGCAGTTCTTC. It specifies CASGPHNEQFF.

The rearrangement links TRBV7-2 to TRBJ2-7; TRBD2 aligns across 12 bases. The germline V gene encodes CDR1 SGHTA and CDR2 FQGNSA. The CDR3 contains 13 residues. The V segment lost 1 base and the J segment 12 bases; nucleotides outside the gene matches: 4. The chain's CDR3 is CASSLGLAGAPYV. CDR3 nucleotide sequence: TGTGCCAGCAGCTTAGGACTAGCGGGGGCCCCGTACGTC.

V gene TRBV6-1 combines with J gene TRBJ1-2, with 10 bases matching TRBD1. Trimming took 3 bases from V and 9 from J; bases not matched to a gene: 7. The germline V gene encodes CDR1 MNHNS and CDR2 SASEGT. The CDR3 is 14 residues long. CDR3 nucleotide sequence: TGTGCCAGCAGTGACCTGGACAGGGGGAACAGCTACACCTTC. Amino acid sequence: CASSDLDRGNSYTF.

The chain combines TRBV24-1 with TRBJ2-1; D unclear. The CDR3 has 13 amino acids. Trimming cost V 4 bases and J 15 bases, with 18 bases left between them. Germline CDR1 reads KGHDR; CDR2 reads SFDVKD. The CDR3 is CATSDPPGMTRFF. CDR3 coding DNA: TGTGCCACCAGTGACCCCCCGGGTATGACGAGGTTCTTC.

This clone was detected only a few times. This chain joins TRBV4-2 and TRBJ1-1; D might be TRBD1 (5 bases). Germline values: CDR1 LGHNA, CDR2 YNFKEQ. V was trimmed by 1 base and J by 6 bases, leaving 12 bases between them. There are 14 residues in the CDR3. The CDR3 nucleotides read TGTGCCAGCAGCCAAGCGATTACAGGCGCTGAAGCTTTCTTT. It specifies CASSQAITGAEAFF.

DNA for the CDR3: TGTGCCAGCAGTTCGGGGGGTGGCACCGGGGAGCTGTTTTTT. Protein sequence: CASSSGGGTGELFF. V usage is TRBV27 and J usage is TRBJ2-2; 7 bases match TRBD2. CDR3 size: 14 residues. V lost 4 bases and J lost 4; bases outside the gene matches: 3. Germline lookup yields CDR1 MNHEY and CDR2 SMNVEV (reference sequence).

The chain is built from TRBV5-1 and TRBJ1-2, with 9 nucleotides matching TRBD1. With V trimmed by 4 bases and J by 4 bases, 5 bases remained unmatched. CDR1 is SGHRS, CDR2 YFSETQ, per germline. The CDR3 runs to 14 residues. CDR3 bases: TGCGCCAGCAGCGAACCGGGACAGGGCTATGGCTACACCTTC. This encodes CASSEPGQGYGYTF.